This T cell receptor beta chain was profiled in a study of blood T cell repertoires in COVID-19. At the level of the study: Spain, Italy and the United States supplied samples that represented acute and convalescent COVID-19. Nucleic acid was either cDNA or gDNA, and it came from T cells, B-cell-depleted T cells, or PBMCs.

The germline V gene encodes CDR1 MNHNY and CDR2 SVGAGI (reference sequence). J was trimmed by 5 bases and V by 5 bases; bases with no gene match: 7. The CDR3 extends over 15 amino acids. Measured with immunoSEQ multiplex PCR; TCRdb has only the in-frame clones, and not every one. The sample contains around 150,000 clones, 76% of which appear only once. The TCR sequence derives from a woman older than 75 with acute or convalescent COVID-19. The material sequenced was peripheral blood. The rearrangement joins TRBV6-6 to TRBJ1-1, with 11 bases fitting TRBD1. In nucleotides, the CDR3 is TGTGCCAGCAGTAGGCGGACAGGGGGCGGGACTGAAGCTTTCTTT. Translating it yields CASSRRTGGGTEAFF.